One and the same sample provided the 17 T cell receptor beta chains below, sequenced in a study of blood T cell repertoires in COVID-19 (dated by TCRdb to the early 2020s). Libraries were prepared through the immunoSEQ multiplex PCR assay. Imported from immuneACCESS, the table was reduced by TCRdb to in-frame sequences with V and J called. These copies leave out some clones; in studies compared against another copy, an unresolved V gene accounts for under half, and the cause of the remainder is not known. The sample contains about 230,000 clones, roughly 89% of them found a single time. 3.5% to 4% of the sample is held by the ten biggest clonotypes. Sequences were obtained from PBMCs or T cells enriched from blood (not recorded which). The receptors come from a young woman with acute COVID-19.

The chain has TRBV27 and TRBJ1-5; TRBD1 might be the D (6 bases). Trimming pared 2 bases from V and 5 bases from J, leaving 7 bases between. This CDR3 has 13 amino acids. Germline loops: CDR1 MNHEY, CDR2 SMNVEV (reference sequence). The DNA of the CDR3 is TGTGCCAGCAGTTTAAACAGGGATCAGCCCCAGCATTTT. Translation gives CASSLNRDQPQHF.

CDR3 in amino acids: CASSPTTTGGKSSYNSPLHF. The CDR3 DNA is TGTGCCAGCTCACCAACGACGACAGGGGGCAAATCCTCCTATAATTCACCCCTCCACTTT. The chain joins TRBV18 to TRBJ1-6; 10 bases match TRBD1. Trimming took 2 bases from V and 0 from J; bases not matched to a gene: 10. This CDR3 has 20 amino acids. Germline V lookup: CDR1 KGHSH, CDR2 LQKENI.

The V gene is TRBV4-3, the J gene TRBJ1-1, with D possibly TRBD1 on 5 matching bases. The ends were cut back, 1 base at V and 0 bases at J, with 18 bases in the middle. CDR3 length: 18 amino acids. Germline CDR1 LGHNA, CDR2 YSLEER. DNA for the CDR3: TGCGCCAGCAGCCAAGCGAATCCAGTAGGGGCGATGAACACTGAAGCTTTCTTT. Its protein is CASSQANPVGAMNTEAFF.

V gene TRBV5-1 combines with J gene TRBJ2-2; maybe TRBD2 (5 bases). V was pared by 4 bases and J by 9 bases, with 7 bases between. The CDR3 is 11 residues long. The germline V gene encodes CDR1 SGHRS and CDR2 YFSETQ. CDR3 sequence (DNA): TGCGCCAGCAGCCGGGATTGGGAGCTGTTTTTT. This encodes CASSRDWELFF.

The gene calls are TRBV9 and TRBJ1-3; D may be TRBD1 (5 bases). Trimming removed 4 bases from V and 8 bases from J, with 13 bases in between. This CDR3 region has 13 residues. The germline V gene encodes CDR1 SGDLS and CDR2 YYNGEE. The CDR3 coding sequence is TGTGCCAGCAGCCCTTTCGGAGGGGACACCATATATTTT. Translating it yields CASSPFGGDTIYF.

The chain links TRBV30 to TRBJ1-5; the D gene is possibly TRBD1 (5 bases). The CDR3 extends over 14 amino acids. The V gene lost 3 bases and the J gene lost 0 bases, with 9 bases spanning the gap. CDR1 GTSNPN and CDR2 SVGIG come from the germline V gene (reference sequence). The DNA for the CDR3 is TGTGCCTGGAGGCAGGGCGATAGCAATCAGCCCCAGCATTTT. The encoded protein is CAWRQGDSNQPQHF.

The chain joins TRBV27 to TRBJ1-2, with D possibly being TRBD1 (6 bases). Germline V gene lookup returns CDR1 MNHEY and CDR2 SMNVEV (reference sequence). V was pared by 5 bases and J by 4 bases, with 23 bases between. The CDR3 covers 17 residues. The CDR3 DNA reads TGTGCCAGCAGTACCTCGAACCGGGACATGTTATTCTATGGCTACACCTTC. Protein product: CASSTSNRDMLFYGYTF.

The CDR3 DNA follows: TGTGCCAGCAGCCTCTTGGCGGGGGTGAAAAATGAGCAGTTCTTC. It is translated as CASSLLAGVKNEQFF. The chain joins TRBV7-3 to TRBJ2-1, with TRBD2 matching 7 bases. The V and J ends lost 5 bases and 7 bases, in that order; junction bases with no gene match: 11. Germline V gives CDR1 SGHTA, CDR2 FQGTGA. The CDR3 sequence is 15 residues long.

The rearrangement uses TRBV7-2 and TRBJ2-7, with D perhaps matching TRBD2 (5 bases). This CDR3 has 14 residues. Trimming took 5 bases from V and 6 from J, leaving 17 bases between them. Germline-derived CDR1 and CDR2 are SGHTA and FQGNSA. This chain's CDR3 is CASSQEVGVSEQYF. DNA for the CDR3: TGTGCCAGCAGCCAAGAGGTCGGGGTAAGCGAGCAGTACTTC.

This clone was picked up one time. The CDR3 here is CASSLQGADTGELFF. CDR3 nucleotides: TGTGCCAGCAGCTTACAGGGGGCGGACACCGGGGAGCTGTTTTTT. V is TRBV11-3 and J is TRBJ2-2, with TRBD1 matching over 8 bases. The CDR3 sequence is 15 residues long. CDR1 SGHNT and CDR2 YENEEA come from the germline V gene. V lost 2 bases, J lost 3 bases, and 2 bases stayed unmatched.

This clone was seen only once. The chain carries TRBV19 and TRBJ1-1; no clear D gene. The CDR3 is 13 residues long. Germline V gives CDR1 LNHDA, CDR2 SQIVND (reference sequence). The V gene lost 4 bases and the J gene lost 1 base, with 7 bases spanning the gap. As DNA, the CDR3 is TGTGCCAGTAGTAGGAGAGAGAACACTGAAGCTTTCTTT. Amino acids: CASSRRENTEAFF. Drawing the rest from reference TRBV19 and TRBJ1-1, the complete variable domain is DGGITQSPKYLFRKEGQNVTLSCEQNLNHDAMYWYRQDPGQGLRLIYYSQIVNDFQKGDIAEGYSVSREKKESFPLTVTSAQKNPTAFYLCASSRRENTEAFFGQGTRLTVV.

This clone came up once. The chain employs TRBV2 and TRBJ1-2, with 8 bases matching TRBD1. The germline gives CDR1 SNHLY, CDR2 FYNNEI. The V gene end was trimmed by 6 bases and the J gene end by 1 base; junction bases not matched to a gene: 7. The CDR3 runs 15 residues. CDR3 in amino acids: CASSGPGQDNYGYTF. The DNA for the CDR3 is TGTGCCAGCAGCGGACCGGGACAGGATAACTATGGCTACACCTTC.

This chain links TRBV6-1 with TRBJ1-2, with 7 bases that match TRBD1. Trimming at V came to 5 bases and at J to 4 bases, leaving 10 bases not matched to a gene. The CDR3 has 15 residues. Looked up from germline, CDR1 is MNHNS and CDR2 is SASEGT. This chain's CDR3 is CASSPYRTGFYGYTF. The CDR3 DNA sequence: TGTGCCAGCAGTCCATATAGGACAGGATTCTATGGCTACACCTTC.

The CDR3 protein is CASSVMPGFEQYF. CDR3 nucleotide sequence: TGTGCCAGCAGCGTAATGCCCGGGTTCGAGCAGTACTTC. The gene calls are TRBV9 and TRBJ2-7; D unresolved. The length of the CDR3 is 13 residues. The germline V gene encodes CDR1 SGDLS and CDR2 YYNGEE. V was clipped by 1 base and J by 6 bases, with 11 bases between them.

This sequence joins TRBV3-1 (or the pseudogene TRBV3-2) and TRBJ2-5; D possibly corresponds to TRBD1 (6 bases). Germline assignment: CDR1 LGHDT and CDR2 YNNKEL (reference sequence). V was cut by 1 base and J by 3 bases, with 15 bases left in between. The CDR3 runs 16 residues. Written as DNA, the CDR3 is TGTGCCAGCAGCCAAGCCTCAGGGGTTTGGGAAGAGACCCAGTACTTC. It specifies CASSQASGVWEETQYF.

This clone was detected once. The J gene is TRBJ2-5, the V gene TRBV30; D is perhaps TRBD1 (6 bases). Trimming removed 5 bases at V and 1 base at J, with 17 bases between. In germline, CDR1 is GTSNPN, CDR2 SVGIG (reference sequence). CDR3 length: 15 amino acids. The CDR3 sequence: CAWGPFTGTQETQYF. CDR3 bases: TGTGCCTGGGGACCATTTACAGGGACCCAAGAGACCCAGTACTTC.

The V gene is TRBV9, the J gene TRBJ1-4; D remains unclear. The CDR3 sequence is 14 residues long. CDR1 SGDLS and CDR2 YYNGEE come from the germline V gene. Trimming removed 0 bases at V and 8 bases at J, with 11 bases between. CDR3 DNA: TGTGCCAGCAGCGTAGGTGGAGTTTTCGAAAAACTGTTTTTT. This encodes CASSVGGVFEKLFF.